The sequence of this T cell receptor beta chain was determined in a study of long-term antiretroviral therapy in people with HIV. Study-level points and caveats: Information on adherence to ART, viral resistance or therapy changes was unavailable.

The assay, immunoSEQ v3.0, was run at survey level. Sequenced by immunoSEQ multiplex PCR; TCRdb stores in-frame clones only, minus some. The profile shows about 25,000 clones, just over 85% of them singletons. Points on this clone: Its antigen is not known.

Trimming cost V 3 bases and J 2 bases, with 11 bases left between them. Germline CDR1 reads SGHRS; CDR2 reads YFSETQ. The CDR3 contains 14 residues. This chain uses TRBV5-1 with TRBJ1-2; perhaps TRBD1 as D (5 bases). This TCR derives from a man over 45 with HIV. This material consisted of unsorted PBMCs, taken 1.2 years after starting antiretroviral therapy. The CDR3, as DNA: TGCGCCAGCAGCTGGGGACTGCCCAACTATGGCTACACCTTC. It codes for CASSWGLPNYGYTF.